The next 13 T cell receptor beta chains were all read from a single sample in a study of T cells after yellow fever vaccination. TCRdb re-analysed the 5' RACE reads in MiXCR, keeping a single row per CDR3 protein. This repertoire shows about 360,000 distinct CDR3 sequences, more than 5.5% found once; its top ten account for about 15%. Sequenced here: PBMCs, sampled 5 days after the yellow fever booster vaccination. The receptors here all came from a man aged 25 to 45 who received the YFV17D yellow fever vaccine.

The V gene is TRBV12-3 or TRBV12-4, the J gene TRBJ2-1, with 9 bases identical to TRBD1. The V and J ends lost 3 bases and 6 bases, in that order; junction bases with no gene match: 6. This CDR3 is built from 15 residues. CDR3 coding DNA: TGTGCCAGCAGTTTGTCGGGACAGGGCTTCAATGAGCAGTTCTTC. Its translation: CASSLSGQGFNEQFF.

This clonotype was seen a few times. The chain employs TRBV27 and TRBJ1-2; D is uncertain. The length of the CDR3 is 14 residues. V lost 4 bases to trimming and J lost 7 bases, with 16 bases between them. Germline CDR1 is MNHEY and CDR2 is SMNVEV (reference sequence). CDR3 protein: CASSSGNLDGGYTF. For the CDR3, the DNA is TGTGCCAGCAGTTCCGGCAACCTAGACGGTGGCTACACCTTC.

This clonotype was detected ten times or more. The chain recombines TRBV5-1 with TRBJ2-1, with 8 bases aligning to TRBD2. V shed 4 bases and J 6 bases; nucleotides not matched to a gene: 6. This CDR3 has 14 residues. Germline lookup yields CDR1 SGHRS and CDR2 YFSETQ. The CDR3 DNA sequence: TGCGCCAGCAGCCCCGGGACTAGTTTCAATGAGCAGTTCTTC. Translated, it gives CASSPGTSFNEQFF.

This chain joins TRBV6-2 or TRBV6-3 and TRBJ1-1; 12 bases map to TRBD1. The V gene's germline CDR1 is MNHEY and CDR2 SVGEGT. The CDR3 contains 16 residues. The V segment lost 2 bases and the J segment 7 bases; nucleotides outside the gene matches: 8. CDR3 DNA: TGTGCCAGCAGTTACCGGGGGACAGGGGGCCTATTTGAAGCTTTCTTT. Translating it yields CASSYRGTGGLFEAFF.

This clonotype was found a few times. This chain joins TRBV7-6 and TRBJ2-1, with 11 bases identical to TRBD2. After removal of 6 bases from V and 9 bases from J, the junction contained 19 bases not matched to a gene. The germline gives CDR1 SGHVS, CDR2 FNYEAQ. The CDR3 length is 18 residues. CDR3 nucleotide sequence: TGTGCCAGCAGTTCACAACAGACAGGCATACTAGCGGGAGTTGAGCAGTTCTTC. Protein: CASSSQQTGILAGVEQFF.

V gene TRBV15 combines with J gene TRBJ2-1, with D tentatively TRBD1 (6 bases). V lost 7 bases and J lost 0, with 16 bases in between. Germline V lookup: CDR1 LNHNV, CDR2 YYDKDF (reference sequence). The CDR3 spans 16 residues. The CDR3 is CATTLGTLSSYNEQFF. The DNA of the CDR3 is TGTGCCACCACCCTGGGGACACTGAGCTCCTACAATGAGCAGTTCTTC.

This clonotype was seen a few times. The V and J genes are TRBV29-1 and TRBJ2-2; tentatively, D is TRBD2 (6 bases). The CDR3 consists of 16 residues. Trimming stripped 2 bases from V and 5 bases from J, with 18 bases between. The germline V gene encodes CDR1 SQVTM and CDR2 ANQGSEA. The CDR3 DNA sequence: TGCAGCGTTGAAATATCTGGCGGGACCCGGACCGGGGAGCTGTTTTTT. Translation gives CSVEISGGTRTGELFF.

J is TRBJ1-1 and V is TRBV20-1, with TRBD1 as a possible D gene (5 bases). The CDR3 contains 12 residues. Trimming pared 6 bases from V and 0 bases from J, leaving 8 bases between. Per germline, CDR1 DFQATT and CDR2 SNEGSKA (reference sequence). CDR3 residues: CSAQTVNTEAFF. CDR3 in DNA: TGCAGTGCCCAGACAGTGAACACTGAAGCTTTCTTT.

Many counts were recorded for this clonotype. The chain is built from TRBV27 and TRBJ2-2; D not resolved. The CDR3 sequence is 13 residues long. Germline CDR1 and CDR2: MNHEY and SMNVEV (reference sequence). Trimming removed 6 bases from V and 0 bases from J, with 5 bases in between. CDR3 loop: CASRLANTGELFF. The CDR3 region has the DNA TGTGCCAGCAGGTTAGCGAACACCGGGGAGCTGTTTTTT.

V is TRBV6-5 and J is TRBJ2-1, with D tentatively TRBD2 (6 bases). V was clipped by 0 bases and J by 11 bases, with 11 bases between them. This CDR3 is built from 13 residues. CDR1 is MNHEY and CDR2 is SVGAGI in the germline V gene. The CDR3 here is CASSYSTRTKQFF. CDR3 coding DNA: TGTGCCAGCAGTTACTCGACCCGGACTAAGCAGTTCTTC.

This clonotype was seen at least ten times. The chain employs TRBV20-1 and TRBJ2-3, with 12 bases that match TRBD2. Losses at the gene ends were 5 bases for V and 4 bases for J; bases not matched to a gene: 16. The CDR3 has 18 amino acids. Germline CDR1 reads DFQATT; CDR2 reads SNEGSKA (reference sequence). CDR3 in amino acids: CSAGSRGLAGGRADTQYF. In nucleotides, the CDR3 is TGCAGTGCTGGCTCCCGAGGGCTAGCGGGAGGGCGGGCAGATACGCAGTATTTT.

This clonotype was seen at least ten times. The rearrangement links TRBV11-2 to TRBJ2-1; tentative D call: TRBD2 (6 bases). V gave up 5 bases and J gave up 0 bases, with 14 bases separating them. The CDR3 totals 16 residues. The germline gives CDR1 SGHAT, CDR2 FQNNGV. The CDR3 here is CASSPNWGDSYNEQFF. The CDR3 nucleotides read TGTGCCAGCAGCCCCAACTGGGGGGACTCCTACAATGAGCAGTTCTTC.

V and J are TRBV7-2 and TRBJ2-1; 10 nucleotides match TRBD1. CDR3 length: 15 residues. The germline V gene has CDR1 SGHTA and CDR2 FQGNSA. The V gene end was trimmed by 3 bases and the J gene end by 9 bases; junction bases not matched to a gene: 8. The CDR3 DNA reads as TGTGCCAGCAGCTTGACTAGGGACAGGGGTCGTGAGCAGTTCTTC. Translation: CASSLTRDRGREQFF.